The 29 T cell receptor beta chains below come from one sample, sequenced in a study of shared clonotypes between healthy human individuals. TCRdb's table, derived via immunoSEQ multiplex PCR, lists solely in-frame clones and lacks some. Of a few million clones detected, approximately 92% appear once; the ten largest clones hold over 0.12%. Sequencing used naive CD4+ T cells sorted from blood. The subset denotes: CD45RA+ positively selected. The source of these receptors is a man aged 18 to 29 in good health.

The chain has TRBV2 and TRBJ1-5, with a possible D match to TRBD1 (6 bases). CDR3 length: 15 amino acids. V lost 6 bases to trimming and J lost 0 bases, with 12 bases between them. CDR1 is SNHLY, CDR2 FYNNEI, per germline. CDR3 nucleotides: TGTGCCAGCAGGGCCGGGACAACTAGCAATCAGCCCCAGCATTTT. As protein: CASRAGTTSNQPQHF.

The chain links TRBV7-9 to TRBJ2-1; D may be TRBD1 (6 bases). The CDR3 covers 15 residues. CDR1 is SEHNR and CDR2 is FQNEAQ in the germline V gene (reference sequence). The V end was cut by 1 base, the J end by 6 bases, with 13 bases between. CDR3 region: CASSLEIQTGNEQFF. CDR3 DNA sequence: TGTGCCAGCAGCTTAGAGATCCAGACAGGCAATGAGCAGTTCTTC.

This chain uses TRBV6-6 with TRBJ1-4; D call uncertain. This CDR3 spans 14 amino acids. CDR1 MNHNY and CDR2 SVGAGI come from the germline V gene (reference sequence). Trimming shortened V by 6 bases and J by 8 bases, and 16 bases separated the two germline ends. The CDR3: CASRGELGREKLFF. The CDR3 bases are TGTGCCAGCAGAGGTGAATTGGGTCGCGAAAAACTGTTTTTT.

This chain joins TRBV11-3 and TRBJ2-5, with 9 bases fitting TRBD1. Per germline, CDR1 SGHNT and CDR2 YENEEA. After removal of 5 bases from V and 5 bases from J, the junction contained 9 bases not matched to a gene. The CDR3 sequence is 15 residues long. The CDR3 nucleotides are TGTGCCAGCAGCCCGGGACAGGGAGGCGGTGAGACCCAGTACTTC. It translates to CASSPGQGGGETQYF. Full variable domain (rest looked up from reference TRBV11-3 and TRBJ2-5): EAGVVQSPRYKIIEKKQPVAFWCNPISGHNTLYWYLQNLGQGPELLIRYENEEAVDDSQLPKDRFSAERLKGVDSTLKIQPAELGDSAVYLCASSPGQGGGETQYFGPGTRLLVL.

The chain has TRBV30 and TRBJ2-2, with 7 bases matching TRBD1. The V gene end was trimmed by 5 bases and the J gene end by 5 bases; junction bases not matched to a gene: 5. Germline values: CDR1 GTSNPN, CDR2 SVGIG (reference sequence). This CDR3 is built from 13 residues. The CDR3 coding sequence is TGTGCCTGGTCGGGACAGCTGACCGGGGAGCTGTTTTTT. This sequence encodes CAWSGQLTGELFF.

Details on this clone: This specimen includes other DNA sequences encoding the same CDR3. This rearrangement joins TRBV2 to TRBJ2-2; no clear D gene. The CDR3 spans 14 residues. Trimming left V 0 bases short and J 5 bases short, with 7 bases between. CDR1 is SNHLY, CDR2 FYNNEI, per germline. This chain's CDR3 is CASSEARGTGELFF. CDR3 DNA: TGTGCCAGCAGTGAAGCACGAGGAACCGGGGAGCTGTTTTTT. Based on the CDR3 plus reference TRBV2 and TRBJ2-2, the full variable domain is EPEVTQTPSHQVTQMGQEVILRCVPISNHLYFYWYRQILGQKVEFLVSFYNNEISEKSEIFDDQFSVERPDGSNFTLKIRSTKLEDSAMYFCASSEARGTGELFFGEGSRLTVL.

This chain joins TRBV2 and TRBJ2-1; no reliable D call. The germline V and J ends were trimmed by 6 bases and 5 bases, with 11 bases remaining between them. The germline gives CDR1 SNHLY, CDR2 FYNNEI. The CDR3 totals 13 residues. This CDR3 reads CASRPRNDNEQFF. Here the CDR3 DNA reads TGTGCCAGCAGACCCCGAAACGACAATGAGCAGTTCTTC.

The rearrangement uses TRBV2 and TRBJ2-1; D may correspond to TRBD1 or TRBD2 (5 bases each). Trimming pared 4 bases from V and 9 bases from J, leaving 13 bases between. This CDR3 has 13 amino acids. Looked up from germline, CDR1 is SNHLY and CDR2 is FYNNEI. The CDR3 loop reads CASSGGLGTEQFF. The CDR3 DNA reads TGTGCCAGCAGTGGGGGCCTAGGGACTGAGCAGTTCTTC.

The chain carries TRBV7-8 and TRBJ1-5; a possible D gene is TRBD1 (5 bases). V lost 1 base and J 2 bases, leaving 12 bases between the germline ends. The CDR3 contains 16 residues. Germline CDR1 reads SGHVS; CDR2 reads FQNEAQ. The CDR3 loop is CASSLGWRGGNQPQHF. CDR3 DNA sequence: TGTGCCAGCAGCTTAGGGTGGCGGGGCGGCAATCAGCCCCAGCATTTT.

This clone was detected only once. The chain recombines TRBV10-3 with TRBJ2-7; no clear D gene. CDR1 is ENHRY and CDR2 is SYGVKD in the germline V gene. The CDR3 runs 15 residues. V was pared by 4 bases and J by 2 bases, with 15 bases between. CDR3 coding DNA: TGTGCCATCAGTGTTGGGGAAGGTCTCCCCTACGAGCAGTACTTC. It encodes CAISVGEGLPYEQYF.

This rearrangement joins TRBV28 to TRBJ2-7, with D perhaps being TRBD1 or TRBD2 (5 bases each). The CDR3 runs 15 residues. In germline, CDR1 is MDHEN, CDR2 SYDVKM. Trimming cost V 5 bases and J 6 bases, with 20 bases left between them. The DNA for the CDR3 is TGTGCCAGCAGTATCCCGGGACGGGCTATGAGCGAGCAGTACTTC. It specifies CASSIPGRAMSEQYF.

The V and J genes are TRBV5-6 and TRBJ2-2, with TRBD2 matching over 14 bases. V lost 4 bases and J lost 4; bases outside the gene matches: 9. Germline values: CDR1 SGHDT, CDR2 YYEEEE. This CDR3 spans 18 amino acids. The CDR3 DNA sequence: TGTGCCAGCAGCCCCTGGACTAGCGGGAGGATTCGCACCGGGGAGCTGTTTTTT. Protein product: CASSPWTSGRIRTGELFF.

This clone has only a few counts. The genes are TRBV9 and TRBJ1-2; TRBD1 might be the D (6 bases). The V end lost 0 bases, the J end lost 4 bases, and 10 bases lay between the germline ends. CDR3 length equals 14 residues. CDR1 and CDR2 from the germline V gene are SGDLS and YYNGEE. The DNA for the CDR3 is TGTGCCAGCAGCGTAGGACAGGAGGTCTATGGCTACACCTTC. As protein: CASSVGQEVYGYTF.

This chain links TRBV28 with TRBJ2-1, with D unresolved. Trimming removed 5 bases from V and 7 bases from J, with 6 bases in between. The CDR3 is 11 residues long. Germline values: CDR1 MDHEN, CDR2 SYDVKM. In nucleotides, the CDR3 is TGTGCCAGCAGTAAAGGGAATGAGCAGTTCTTC. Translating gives CASSKGNEQFF.

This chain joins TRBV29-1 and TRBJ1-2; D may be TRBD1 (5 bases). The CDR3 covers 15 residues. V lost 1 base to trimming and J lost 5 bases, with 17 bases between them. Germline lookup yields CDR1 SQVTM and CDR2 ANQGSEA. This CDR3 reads CSVEGWGSVSYGYTF. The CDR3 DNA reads TGCAGCGTTGAAGGGTGGGGGTCTGTTTCTTATGGCTACACCTTC.

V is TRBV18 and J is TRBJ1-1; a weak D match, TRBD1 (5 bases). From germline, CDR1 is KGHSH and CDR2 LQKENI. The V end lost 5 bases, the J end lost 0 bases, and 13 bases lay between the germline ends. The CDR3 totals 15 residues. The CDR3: CASSKPTEMNTEAFF. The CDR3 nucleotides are TGTGCCAGCTCAAAGCCGACAGAAATGAACACTGAAGCTTTCTTT.

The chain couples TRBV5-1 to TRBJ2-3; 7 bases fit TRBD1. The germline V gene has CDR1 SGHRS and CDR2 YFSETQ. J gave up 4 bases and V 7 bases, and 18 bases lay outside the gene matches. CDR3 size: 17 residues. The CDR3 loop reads CASSYRGQVFGADTQYF. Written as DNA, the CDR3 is TGCGCCAGCTCGTACAGGGGACAAGTGTTCGGCGCAGATACGCAGTATTTT.

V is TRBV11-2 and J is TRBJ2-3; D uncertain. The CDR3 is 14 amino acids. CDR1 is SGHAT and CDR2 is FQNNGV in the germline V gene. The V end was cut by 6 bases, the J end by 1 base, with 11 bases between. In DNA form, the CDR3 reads TGTGCCAGCAGTGGTCTGGCCCGCACAGATACGCAGTATTTT. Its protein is CASSGLARTDTQYF.

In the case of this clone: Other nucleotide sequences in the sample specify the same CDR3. The CDR3 loop reads CASSPPVGETQYF. The CDR3 coding sequence is TGTGCCAGCTCACCACCGGTAGGAGAGACCCAGTACTTC. The chain couples TRBV18 to TRBJ2-5; D is undetermined. This CDR3 has 13 amino acids. Trimming cost V 0 bases and J 4 bases, with 6 bases left between them. Per germline, CDR1 KGHSH and CDR2 LQKENI. The variable domain in full, with the rest retrieved from reference TRBV18 and TRBJ2-5, is NAGVMQNPRHLVRRRGQEARLRCSPMKGHSHVYWYRQLPEEGLKFMVYLQKENIIDESGMPKERFSAEFPKEGPSILRIQQVVRGDSAAYFCASSPPVGETQYFGPGTRLLVL.

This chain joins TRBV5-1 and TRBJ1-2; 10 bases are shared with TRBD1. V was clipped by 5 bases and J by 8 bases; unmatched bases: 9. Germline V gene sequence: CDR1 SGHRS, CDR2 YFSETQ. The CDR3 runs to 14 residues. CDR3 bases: TGCGCCAGCAGATTAGACAGGGGGCCGGGAGGCTACACCTTC. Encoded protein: CASRLDRGPGGYTF.

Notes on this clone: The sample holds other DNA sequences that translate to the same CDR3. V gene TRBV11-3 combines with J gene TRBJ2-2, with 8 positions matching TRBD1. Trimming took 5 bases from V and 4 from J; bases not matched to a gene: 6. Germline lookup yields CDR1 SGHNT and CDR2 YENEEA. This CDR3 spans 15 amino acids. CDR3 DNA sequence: TGTGCCAGCAGCCCCGGACAGGGAGGCACCGGGGAGCTGTTTTTT. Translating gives CASSPGQGGTGELFF.

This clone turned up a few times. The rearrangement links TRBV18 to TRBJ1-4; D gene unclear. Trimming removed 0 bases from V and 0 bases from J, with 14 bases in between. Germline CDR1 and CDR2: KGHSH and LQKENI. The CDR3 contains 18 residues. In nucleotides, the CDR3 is TGTGCCAGCTCACCACCGATCCTCACCTCAGCAACTAATGAAAAACTGTTTTTT. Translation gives CASSPPILTSATNEKLFF.

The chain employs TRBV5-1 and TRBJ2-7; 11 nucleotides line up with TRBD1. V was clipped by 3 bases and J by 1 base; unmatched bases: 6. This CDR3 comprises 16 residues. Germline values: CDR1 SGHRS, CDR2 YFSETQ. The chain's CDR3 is CASSYSGTGGSYEQYF. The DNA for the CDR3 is TGCGCCAGCAGCTACTCCGGGACAGGGGGGTCCTACGAGCAGTACTTC.

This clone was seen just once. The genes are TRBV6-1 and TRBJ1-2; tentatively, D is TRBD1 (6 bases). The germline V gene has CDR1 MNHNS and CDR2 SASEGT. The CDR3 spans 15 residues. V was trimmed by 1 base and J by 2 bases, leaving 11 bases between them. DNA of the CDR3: TGTGCCAGCAGTGAAGGGGGGGGACAAAACTATGGCTACACCTTC. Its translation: CASSEGGGQNYGYTF.

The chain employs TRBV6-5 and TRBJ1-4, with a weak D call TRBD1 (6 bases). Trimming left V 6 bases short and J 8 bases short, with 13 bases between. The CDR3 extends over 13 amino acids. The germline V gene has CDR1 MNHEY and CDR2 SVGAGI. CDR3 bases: TGTGCCAGCAGAAAAGGGGGTGGCGAAAAACTGTTTTTT. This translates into CASRKGGGEKLFF.

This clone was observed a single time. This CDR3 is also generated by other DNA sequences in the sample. As DNA, the CDR3 is TGCAGCGTTGGGGGGAGACTAAACACTGAAGCTTTCTTT. The encoded protein is CSVGGRLNTEAFF. The chain combines TRBV29-1 with TRBJ1-1; D possibly corresponds to TRBD1 (5 bases). The germline V gene encodes CDR1 SQVTM and CDR2 ANQGSEA. The CDR3 contains 13 residues. Deletions cut 4 bases from V and 2 bases from J, with 11 bases between.

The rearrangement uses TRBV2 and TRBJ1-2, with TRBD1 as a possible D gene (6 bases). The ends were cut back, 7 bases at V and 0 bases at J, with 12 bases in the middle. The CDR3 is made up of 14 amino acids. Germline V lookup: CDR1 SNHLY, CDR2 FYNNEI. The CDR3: CASTTDRTNYGYTF. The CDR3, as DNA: TGTGCCAGCACCACGGACAGAACTAACTATGGCTACACCTTC. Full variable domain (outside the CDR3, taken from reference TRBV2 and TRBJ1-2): EPEVTQTPSHQVTQMGQEVILRCVPISNHLYFYWYRQILGQKVEFLVSFYNNEISEKSEIFDDQFSVERPDGSNFTLKIRSTKLEDSAMYFCASTTDRTNYGYTFGSGTRLTVV.

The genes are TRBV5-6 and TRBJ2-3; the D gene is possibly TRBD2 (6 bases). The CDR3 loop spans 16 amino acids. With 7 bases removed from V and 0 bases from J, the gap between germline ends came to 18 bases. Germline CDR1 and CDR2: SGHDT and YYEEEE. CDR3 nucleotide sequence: TGTGCCAGCGCGTCCCCCGGGGCGGGGAGCACAGATACGCAGTATTTT. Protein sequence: CASASPGAGSTDTQYF.

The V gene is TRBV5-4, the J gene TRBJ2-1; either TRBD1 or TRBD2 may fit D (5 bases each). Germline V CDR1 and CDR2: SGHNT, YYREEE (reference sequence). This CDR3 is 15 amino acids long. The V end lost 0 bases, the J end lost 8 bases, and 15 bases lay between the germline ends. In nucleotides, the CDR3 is TGTGCCAGCAGCTTGGCGGGGCCGCCCGGGGATGAGCAGTTCTTC. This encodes CASSLAGPPGDEQFF.